The present entry profiles one T cell receptor (beta chain) with its context. The donors were all Caucasian adults (living in Nashville, Tennessee). Germline CDR1 is DFQATT and CDR2 is SNEGSKA (reference sequence). CDR3 length: 11 residues. Between the trimmed V and J ends, which lost 3 bases and 3 bases, there was a span of 6 bases. This sample stems from a study of shared clonotypes between healthy human individuals. Assay runs were performed at deep level. Clones were read by immunoSEQ multiplex PCR, and TCRdb kept only the in-frame ones, dropping some. The sample lists 950,000 to 1,300,000 clones; approximately 68% were seen once.

This chain links TRBV20-1 with TRBJ2-7; D gene uncertain. Source material: memory CD4+ T cells sorted from blood. Stated subset: CD45RA-negative fraction. The receptor comes from a man younger than 35 in good health. CDR3: CSASENYEQYF. CDR3 coding DNA: TGCAGTGCTAGCGAGAACTACGAGCAGTACTTC.